This T cell receptor (beta chain) comes out of a study of shared clonotypes between healthy human individuals. Overall study context: Aged 18 to 49, the donors were a couple of women and a few men. CD4 naive and CD4 memory each took three plates per donor, while CD8 naive took two and CD8 memory one. Study results and caveats: Naive subsets generally had larger estimated richness than memory subsets.

Authors' processing steps: Junction-only sequences without quality scores came from ImmunoSEQ, so filtering differed. The assay was immunoSEQ multiplex PCR, and TCRdb's table has in-frame clones only and misses some. V, J and clone size are taken as reported in that table, and D and trimming were inferred from the DNA itself. Of roughly 1,500,000 clones listed, around 98% are singletons. Worth noting for this clone: What it recognizes is unknown.

V trimming: 6 bases; J trimming: 3 bases; junction bases outside the gene matches: 11. This CDR3 region has 16 residues. The germline V gene has CDR1 SNHLY and CDR2 FYNNEI. The gene calls are TRBV2 and TRBJ2-3, with 8 positions matching TRBD2. The source material was naive CD4+ T cells sorted from blood. Noted subset: CD45RA+ positively selected. This clonotype was sampled from a man in his thirties or forties in good health. The CDR3 protein is CASSLWAGGRTDTQYF. CDR3 nucleotide sequence: TGTGCCAGCAGCCTGTGGGCGGGAGGCAGGACAGATACGCAGTATTTT. Full variable domain (outside the CDR3, taken from reference TRBV2 and TRBJ2-3): EPEVTQTPSHQVTQMGQEVILRCVPISNHLYFYWYRQILGQKVEFLVSFYNNEISEKSEIFDDQFSVERPDGSNFTLKIRSTKLEDSAMYFCASSLWAGGRTDTQYFGPGTRLTVL.